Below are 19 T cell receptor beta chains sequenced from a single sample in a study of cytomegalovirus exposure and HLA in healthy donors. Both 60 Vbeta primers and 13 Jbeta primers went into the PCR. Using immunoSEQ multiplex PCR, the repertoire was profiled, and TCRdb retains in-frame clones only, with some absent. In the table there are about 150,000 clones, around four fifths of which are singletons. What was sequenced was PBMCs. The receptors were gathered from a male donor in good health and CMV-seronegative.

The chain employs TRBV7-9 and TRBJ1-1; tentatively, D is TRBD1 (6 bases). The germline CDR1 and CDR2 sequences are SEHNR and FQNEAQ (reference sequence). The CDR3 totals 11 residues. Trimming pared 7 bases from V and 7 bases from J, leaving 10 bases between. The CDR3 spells CASTRTDEAFF. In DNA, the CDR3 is TGTGCCAGCACACGGACAGATGAAGCTTTCTTT.

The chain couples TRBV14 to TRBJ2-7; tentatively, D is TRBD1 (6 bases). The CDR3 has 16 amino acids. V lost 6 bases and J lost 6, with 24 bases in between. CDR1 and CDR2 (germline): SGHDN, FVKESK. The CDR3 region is CASSPWGLEGDAEQYF. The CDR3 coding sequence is TGTGCCAGCAGTCCCTGGGGGCTCGAGGGGGATGCCGAGCAGTACTTC.

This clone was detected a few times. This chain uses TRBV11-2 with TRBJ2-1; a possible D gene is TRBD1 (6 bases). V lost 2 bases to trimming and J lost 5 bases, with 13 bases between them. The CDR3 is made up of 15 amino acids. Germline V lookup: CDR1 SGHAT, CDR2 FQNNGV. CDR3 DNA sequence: TGTGCCAGCAGCTTACCGGGTCAGGGGAACAATGAGCAGTTCTTC. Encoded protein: CASSLPGQGNNEQFF.

The CDR3 DNA reads as TGTGCCAGCAGTCCCGGGGTGAACACTGAAGCTTTCTTT. It specifies CASSPGVNTEAFF. The genes are TRBV28 and TRBJ1-1; D call uncertain. CDR1 is MDHEN, CDR2 SYDVKM, per germline. The ends were cut back, 5 bases at V and 0 bases at J, with 7 bases in the middle. This CDR3 comprises 13 residues.

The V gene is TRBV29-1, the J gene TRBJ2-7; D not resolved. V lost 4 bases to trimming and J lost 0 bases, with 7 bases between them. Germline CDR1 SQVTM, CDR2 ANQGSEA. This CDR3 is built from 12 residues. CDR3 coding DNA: TGCAGCGTTGCTTACGGCTCCTACGAGCAGTACTTC. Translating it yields CSVAYGSYEQYF.

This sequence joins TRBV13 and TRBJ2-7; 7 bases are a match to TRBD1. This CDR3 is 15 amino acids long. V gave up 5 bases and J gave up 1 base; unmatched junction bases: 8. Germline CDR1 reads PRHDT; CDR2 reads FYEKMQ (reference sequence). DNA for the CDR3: TGTGCCAGCAGCCTCTCACCGGACAGGTCCTACGAGCAGTACTTC. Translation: CASSLSPDRSYEQYF.

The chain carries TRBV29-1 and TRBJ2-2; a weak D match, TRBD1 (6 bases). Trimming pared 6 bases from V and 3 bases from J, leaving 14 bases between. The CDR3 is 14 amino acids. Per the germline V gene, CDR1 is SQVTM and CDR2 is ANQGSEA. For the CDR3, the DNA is TGCAGCGTAGGACAGTCACGGGACACCGGGGAGCTGTTTTTT. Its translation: CSVGQSRDTGELFF.

The CDR3 region has the DNA TGTGCCAGCAGCACCGGCTACGAGCAGTACTTC. Encoded protein: CASSTGYEQYF. The J gene is TRBJ2-7, the V gene TRBV21-1; the tabulated D call, TRBD2, remains unverified against the DNA. TRBV21-1 is described as a pseudogene. The CDR3 has 11 residues.

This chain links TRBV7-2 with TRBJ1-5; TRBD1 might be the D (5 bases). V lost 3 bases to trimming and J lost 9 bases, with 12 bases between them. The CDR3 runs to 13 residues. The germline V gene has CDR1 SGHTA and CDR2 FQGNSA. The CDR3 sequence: CASSFDGGLPQHF. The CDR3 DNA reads TGTGCCAGCAGCTTTGACGGGGGGTTGCCCCAGCATTTT.

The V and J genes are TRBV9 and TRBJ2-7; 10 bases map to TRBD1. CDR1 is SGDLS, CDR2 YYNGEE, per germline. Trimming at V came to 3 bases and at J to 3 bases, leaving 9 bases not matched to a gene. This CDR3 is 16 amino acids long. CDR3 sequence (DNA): TGTGCCAGCAGCGCCGGGTCGGGGACAGGGGACTACGAGCAGTACTTC. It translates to CASSAGSGTGDYEQYF.

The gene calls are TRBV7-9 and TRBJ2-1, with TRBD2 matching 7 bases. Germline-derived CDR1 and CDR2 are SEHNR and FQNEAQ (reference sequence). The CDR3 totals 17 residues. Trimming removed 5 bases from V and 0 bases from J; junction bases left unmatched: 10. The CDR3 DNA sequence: TGTGCCAGCAGCGCTTTGGGACTACTAAGCTCCTACAATGAGCAGTTCTTC. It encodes CASSALGLLSSYNEQFF.

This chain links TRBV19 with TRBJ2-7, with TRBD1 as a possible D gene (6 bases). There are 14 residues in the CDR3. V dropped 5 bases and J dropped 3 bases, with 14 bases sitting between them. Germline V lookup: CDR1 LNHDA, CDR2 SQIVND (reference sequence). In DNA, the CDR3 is TGTGCCAGTAGTTCGTGGGGGCGCAGCTACGAGCAGTACTTC. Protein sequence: CASSSWGRSYEQYF.

The CDR3 is CASSSRGHFRHTEAFF. The CDR3 bases are TGTGCCAGCAGTTCCAGGGGGCACTTTCGACACACTGAAGCTTTCTTT. The chain carries TRBV6-5 and TRBJ1-1, with 8 nucleotides matching TRBD1. The CDR3 runs 16 residues. The germline gives CDR1 MNHEY, CDR2 SVGAGI. Unmatched junction bases numbered 10, after V lost 4 bases and J lost 3 bases.

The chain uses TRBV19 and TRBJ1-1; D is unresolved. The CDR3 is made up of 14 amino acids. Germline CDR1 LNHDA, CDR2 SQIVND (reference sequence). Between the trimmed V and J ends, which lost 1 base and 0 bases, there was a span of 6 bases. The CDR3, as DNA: TGTGCCAGTAGTATAGGTACGGTGAACACTGAAGCTTTCTTT. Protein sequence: CASSIGTVNTEAFF.

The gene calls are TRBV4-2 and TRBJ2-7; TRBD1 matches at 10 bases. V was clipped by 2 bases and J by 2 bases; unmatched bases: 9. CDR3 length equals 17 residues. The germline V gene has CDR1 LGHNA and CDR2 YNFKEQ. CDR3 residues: CASSQTTGTGVAYEQYF. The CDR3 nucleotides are TGTGCCAGCAGCCAAACCACCGGGACAGGGGTTGCCTACGAGCAGTACTTC.

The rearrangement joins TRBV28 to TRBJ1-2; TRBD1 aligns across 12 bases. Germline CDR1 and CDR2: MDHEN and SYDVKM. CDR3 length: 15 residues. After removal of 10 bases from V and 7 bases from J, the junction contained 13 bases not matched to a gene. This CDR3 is CATLDGTGGIRGYTF. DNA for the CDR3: TGTGCCACCCTCGACGGGACAGGGGGCATCCGTGGCTACACCTTC.

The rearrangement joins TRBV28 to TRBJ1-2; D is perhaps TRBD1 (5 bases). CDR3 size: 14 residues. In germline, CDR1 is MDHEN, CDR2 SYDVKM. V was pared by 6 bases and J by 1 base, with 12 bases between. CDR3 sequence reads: CASRGGEINYGYTF. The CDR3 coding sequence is TGTGCCAGCAGGGGGGGGGAGATTAACTATGGCTACACCTTC.

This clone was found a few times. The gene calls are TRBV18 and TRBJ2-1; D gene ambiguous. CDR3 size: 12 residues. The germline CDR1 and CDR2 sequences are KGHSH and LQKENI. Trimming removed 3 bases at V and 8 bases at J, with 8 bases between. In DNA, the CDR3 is TGTGCCAGCTCACCTGTTACGGATGAGCAGTTCTTC. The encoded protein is CASSPVTDEQFF.

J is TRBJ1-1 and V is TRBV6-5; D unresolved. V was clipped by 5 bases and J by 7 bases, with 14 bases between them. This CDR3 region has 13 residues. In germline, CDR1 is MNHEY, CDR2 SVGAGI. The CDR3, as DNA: TGTGCCAGCAGTAGGTCGGGTGCAGTTGAAGCTTTCTTT. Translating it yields CASSRSGAVEAFF.